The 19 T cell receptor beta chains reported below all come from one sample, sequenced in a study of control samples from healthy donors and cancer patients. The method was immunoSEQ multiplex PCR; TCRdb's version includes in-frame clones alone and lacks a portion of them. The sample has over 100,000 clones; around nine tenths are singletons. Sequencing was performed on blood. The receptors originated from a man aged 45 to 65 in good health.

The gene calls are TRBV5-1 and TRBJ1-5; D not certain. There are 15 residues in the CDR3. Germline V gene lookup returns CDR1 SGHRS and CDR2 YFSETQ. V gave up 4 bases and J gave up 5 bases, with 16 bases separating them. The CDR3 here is CASSVSSRVDQPQHF. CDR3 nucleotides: TGCGCCAGCAGCGTAAGCAGCCGTGTGGATCAGCCCCAGCATTTT.

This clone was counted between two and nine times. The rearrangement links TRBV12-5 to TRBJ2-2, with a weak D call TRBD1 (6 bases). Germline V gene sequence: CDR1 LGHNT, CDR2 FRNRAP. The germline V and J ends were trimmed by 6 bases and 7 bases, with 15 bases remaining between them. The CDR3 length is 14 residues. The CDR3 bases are TGTGCTAGTGGCCTGGGGGCCGGGAACGGGGAGCTGTTTTTT. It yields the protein CASGLGAGNGELFF.

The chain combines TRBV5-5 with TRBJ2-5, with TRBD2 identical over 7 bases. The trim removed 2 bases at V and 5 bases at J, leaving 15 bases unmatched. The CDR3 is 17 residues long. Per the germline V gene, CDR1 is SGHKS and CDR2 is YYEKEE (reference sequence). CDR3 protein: CASSFPSSSGVVETQYF. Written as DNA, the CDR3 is TGTGCCAGCAGCTTCCCCTCATCCAGCGGGGTGGTGGAGACCCAGTACTTC.

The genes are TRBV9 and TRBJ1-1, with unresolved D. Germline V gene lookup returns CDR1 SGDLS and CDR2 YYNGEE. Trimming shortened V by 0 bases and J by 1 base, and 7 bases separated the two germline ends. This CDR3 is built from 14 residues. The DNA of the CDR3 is TGTGCCAGCAGCGTAGATGCCGGGAACACTGAAGCTTTCTTT. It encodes CASSVDAGNTEAFF.

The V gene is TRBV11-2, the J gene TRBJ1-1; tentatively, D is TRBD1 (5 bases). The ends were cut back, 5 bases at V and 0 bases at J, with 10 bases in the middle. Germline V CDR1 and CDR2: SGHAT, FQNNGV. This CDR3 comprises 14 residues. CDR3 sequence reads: CASSVHRMNTEAFF. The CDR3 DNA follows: TGTGCCAGCAGCGTTCACAGGATGAACACTGAAGCTTTCTTT.

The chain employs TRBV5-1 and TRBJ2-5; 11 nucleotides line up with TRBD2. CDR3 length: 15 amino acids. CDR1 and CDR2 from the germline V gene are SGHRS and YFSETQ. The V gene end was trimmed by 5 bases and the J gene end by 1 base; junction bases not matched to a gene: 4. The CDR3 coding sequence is TGCGCCAGCAGGACTAGCGGGGAGGGCCAAGAGACCCAGTACTTC. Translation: CASRTSGEGQETQYF.

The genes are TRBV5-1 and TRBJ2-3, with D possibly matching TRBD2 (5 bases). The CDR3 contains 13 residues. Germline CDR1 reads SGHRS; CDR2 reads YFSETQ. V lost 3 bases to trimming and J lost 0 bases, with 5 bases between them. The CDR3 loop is CASSWTSTDTQYF. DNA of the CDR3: TGCGCCAGCAGCTGGACTAGCACAGATACGCAGTATTTT.

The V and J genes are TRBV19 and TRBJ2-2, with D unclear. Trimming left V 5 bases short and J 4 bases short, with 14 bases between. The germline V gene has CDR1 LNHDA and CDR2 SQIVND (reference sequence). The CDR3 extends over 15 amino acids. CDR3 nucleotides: TGTGCCAGTAGTTCAGGCAGCTCGGTCACCGGGGAGCTGTTTTTT. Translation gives CASSSGSSVTGELFF. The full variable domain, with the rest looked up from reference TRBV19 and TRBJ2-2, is DGGITQSPKYLFRKEGQNVTLSCEQNLNHDAMYWYRQDPGQGLRLIYYSQIVNDFQKGDIAEGYSVSREKKESFPLTVTSAQKNPTAFYLCASSSGSSVTGELFFGEGSRLTVL.

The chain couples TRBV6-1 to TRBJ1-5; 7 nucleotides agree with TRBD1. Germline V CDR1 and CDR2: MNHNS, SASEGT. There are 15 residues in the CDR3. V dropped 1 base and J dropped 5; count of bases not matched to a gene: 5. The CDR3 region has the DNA TGTGCCAGCAGTGAAGTAGACAGGGATTATCAGCCCCAGCATTTT. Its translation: CASSEVDRDYQPQHF.

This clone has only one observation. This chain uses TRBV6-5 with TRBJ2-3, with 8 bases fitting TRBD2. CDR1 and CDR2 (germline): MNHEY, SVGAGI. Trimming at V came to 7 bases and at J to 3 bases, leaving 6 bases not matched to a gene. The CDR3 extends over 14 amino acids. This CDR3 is CASKKRGLTDTQYF. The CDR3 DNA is TGTGCCAGCAAGAAGCGGGGGCTGACAGATACGCAGTATTTT.

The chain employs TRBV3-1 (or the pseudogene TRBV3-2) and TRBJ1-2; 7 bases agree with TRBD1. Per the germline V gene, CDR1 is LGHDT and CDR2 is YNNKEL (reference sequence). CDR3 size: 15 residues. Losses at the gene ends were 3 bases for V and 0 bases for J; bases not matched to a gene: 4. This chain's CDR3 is CASSHQDRANYGYTF. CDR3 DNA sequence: TGTGCCAGCAGCCACCAAGACAGGGCTAACTATGGCTACACCTTC.

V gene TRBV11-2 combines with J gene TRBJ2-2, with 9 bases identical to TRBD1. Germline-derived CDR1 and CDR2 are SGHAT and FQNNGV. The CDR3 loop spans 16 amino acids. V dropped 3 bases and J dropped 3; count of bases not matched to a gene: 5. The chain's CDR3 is CASSFDRGGDTGELFF. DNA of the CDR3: TGTGCCAGCAGCTTCGACAGGGGGGGCGACACCGGGGAGCTGTTTTTT.

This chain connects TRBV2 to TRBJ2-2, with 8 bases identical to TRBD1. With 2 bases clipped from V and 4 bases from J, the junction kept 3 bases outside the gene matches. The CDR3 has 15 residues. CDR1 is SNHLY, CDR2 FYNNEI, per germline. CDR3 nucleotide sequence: TGTGCCAGCAGTGAACAGGGGGCGGGCACCGGGGAGCTGTTTTTT. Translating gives CASSEQGAGTGELFF. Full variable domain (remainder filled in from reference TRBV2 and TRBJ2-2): EPEVTQTPSHQVTQMGQEVILRCVPISNHLYFYWYRQILGQKVEFLVSFYNNEISEKSEIFDDQFSVERPDGSNFTLKIRSTKLEDSAMYFCASSEQGAGTGELFFGEGSRLTVL.

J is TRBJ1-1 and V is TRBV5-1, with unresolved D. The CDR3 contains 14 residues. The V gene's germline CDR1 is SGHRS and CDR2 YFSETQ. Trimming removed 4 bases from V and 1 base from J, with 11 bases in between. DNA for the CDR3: TGCGCCAGCAGCGCATCATTCACGAACACTGAAGCTTTCTTT. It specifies CASSASFTNTEAFF. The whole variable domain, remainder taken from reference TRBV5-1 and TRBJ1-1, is KAGVTQTPRYLIKTRGQQVTLSCSPISGHRSVSWYQQTPGQGLQFLFEYFSETQRNKGNFPGRFSGRQFSNSRSEMNVSTLELGDSALYLCASSASFTNTEAFFGQGTRLTVV.

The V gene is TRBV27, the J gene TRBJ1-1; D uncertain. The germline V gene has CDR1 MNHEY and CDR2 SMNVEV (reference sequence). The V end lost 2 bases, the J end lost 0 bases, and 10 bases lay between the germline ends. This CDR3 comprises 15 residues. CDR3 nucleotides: TGTGCCAGCAGTTTAAAAGGGTTGGTGAACACTGAAGCTTTCTTT. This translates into CASSLKGLVNTEAFF.

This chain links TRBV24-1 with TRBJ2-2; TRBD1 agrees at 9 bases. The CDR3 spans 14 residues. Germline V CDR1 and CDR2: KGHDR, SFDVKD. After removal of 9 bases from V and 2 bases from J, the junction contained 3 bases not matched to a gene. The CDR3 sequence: CATGGQGNTGELFF. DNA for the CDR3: TGTGCCACCGGGGGACAGGGAAACACCGGGGAGCTGTTTTTT.

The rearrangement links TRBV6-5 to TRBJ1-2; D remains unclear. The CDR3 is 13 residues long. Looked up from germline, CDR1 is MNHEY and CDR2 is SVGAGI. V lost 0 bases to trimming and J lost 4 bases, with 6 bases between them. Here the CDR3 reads CASSYSGPYGYTF. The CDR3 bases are TGTGCCAGCAGTTACTCAGGGCCCTATGGCTACACCTTC.

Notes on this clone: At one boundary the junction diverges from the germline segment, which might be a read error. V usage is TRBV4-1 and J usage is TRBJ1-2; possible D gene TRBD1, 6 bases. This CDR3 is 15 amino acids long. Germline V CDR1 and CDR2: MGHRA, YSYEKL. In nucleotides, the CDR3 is TGCGCCAGCAGCCAAGAACCGACAGGCACCTATGGCCACACCTTC. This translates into CASSQEPTGTYGHTF.

This CDR3 is CAITTGVFGRDTQYF. CDR3 sequence (DNA): TGTGCCATCACCACAGGGGTGTTCGGGCGGGATACGCAGTATTTT. This rearrangement joins TRBV10-3 to TRBJ2-3, with TRBD1 matching over 7 bases. The germline CDR1 and CDR2 sequences are ENHRY and SYGVKD. The V gene end was trimmed by 7 bases and the J gene end by 6 bases; junction bases not matched to a gene: 13. The CDR3 runs to 15 residues.